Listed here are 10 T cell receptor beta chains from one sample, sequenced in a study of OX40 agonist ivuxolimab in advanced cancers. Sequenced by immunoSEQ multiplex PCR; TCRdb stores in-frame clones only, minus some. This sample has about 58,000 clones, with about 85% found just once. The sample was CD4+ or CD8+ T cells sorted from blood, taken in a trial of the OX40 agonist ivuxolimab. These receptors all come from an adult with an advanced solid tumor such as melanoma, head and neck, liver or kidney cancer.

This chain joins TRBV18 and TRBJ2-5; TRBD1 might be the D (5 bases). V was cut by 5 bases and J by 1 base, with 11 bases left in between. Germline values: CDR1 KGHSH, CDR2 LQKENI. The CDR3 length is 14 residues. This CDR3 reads CASSTTAVQETQYF. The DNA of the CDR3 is TGTGCCAGCTCAACGACAGCTGTCCAAGAGACCCAGTACTTC.

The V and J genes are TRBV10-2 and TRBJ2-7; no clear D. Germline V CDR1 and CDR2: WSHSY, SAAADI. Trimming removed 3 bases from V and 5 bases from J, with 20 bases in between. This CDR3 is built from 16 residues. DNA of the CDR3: TGCGCCAGCAGTGACCCCGCGGTTTGGGTCAATGACGAGCAGTACTTC. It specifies CASSDPAVWVNDEQYF.

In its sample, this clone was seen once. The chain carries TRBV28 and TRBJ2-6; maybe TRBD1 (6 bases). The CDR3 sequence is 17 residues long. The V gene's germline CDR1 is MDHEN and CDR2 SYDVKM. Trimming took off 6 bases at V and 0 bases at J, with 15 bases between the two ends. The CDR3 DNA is TGTGCCAGCAGAACCGACAGGCCCCTCTCTGGGGCCAACGTCCTGACTTTC. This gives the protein CASRTDRPLSGANVLTF.

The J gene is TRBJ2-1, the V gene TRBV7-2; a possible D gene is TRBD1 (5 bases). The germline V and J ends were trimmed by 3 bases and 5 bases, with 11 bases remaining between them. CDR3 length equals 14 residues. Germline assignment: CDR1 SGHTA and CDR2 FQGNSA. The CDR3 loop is CASSLGLVHNEQFF. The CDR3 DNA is TGTGCCAGCAGCTTGGGGCTAGTGCACAATGAGCAGTTCTTC.

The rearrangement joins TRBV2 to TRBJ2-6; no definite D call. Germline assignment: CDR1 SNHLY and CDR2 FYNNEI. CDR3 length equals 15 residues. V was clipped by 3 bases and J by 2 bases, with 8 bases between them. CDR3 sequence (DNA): TGTGCCAGCAGTGAGTTGGTAACTGGGGCCAACGTCCTGACTTTC. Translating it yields CASSELVTGANVLTF. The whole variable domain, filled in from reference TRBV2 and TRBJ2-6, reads EPEVTQTPSHQVTQMGQEVILRCVPISNHLYFYWYRQILGQKVEFLVSFYNNEISEKSEIFDDQFSVERPDGSNFTLKIRSTKLEDSAMYFCASSELVTGANVLTFGAGSRLTVL.

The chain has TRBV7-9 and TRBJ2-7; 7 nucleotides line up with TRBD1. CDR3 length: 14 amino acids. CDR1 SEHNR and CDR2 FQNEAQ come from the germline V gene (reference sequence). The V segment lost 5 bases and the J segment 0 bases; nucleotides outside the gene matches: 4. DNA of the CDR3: TGTGCCAGCAGCCCGGGACAGACCTCCTACGAGCAGTACTTC. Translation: CASSPGQTSYEQYF.

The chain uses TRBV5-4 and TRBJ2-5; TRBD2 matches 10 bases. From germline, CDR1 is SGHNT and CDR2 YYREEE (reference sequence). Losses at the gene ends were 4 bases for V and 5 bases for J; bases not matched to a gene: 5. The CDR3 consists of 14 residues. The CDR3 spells CASSMISGRETQYF. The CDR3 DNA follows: TGTGCCAGCAGCATGATTAGCGGGAGGGAGACCCAGTACTTC.

CDR3 DNA: TGTGCCAGCAGTTCCTCCAGCGGGACCGGGGAGCTGTTTTTT. This translates into CASSSSSGTGELFF. The rearrangement uses TRBV6-6 and TRBJ2-2, with a weak D call TRBD2 (6 bases). Germline CDR1 is MNHNY and CDR2 is SVGAGI (reference sequence). This CDR3 spans 14 amino acids. V dropped 4 bases and J dropped 5 bases, with 11 bases sitting between them.

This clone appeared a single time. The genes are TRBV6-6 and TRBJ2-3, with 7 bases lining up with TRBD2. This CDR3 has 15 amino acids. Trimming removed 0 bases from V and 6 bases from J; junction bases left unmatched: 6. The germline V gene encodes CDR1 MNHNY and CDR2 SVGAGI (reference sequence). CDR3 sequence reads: CASSYSAGAPDTQYF. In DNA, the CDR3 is TGTGCCAGCAGTTACTCGGCGGGAGCACCCGATACGCAGTATTTT.

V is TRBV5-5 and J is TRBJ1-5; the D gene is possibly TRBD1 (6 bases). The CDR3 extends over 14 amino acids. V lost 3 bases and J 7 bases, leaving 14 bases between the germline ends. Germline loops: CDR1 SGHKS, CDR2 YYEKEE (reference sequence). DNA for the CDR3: TGTGCCAGCAGCTCGGGGGGCGCGAGCCAGCCCCAGCATTTT. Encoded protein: CASSSGGASQPQHF.